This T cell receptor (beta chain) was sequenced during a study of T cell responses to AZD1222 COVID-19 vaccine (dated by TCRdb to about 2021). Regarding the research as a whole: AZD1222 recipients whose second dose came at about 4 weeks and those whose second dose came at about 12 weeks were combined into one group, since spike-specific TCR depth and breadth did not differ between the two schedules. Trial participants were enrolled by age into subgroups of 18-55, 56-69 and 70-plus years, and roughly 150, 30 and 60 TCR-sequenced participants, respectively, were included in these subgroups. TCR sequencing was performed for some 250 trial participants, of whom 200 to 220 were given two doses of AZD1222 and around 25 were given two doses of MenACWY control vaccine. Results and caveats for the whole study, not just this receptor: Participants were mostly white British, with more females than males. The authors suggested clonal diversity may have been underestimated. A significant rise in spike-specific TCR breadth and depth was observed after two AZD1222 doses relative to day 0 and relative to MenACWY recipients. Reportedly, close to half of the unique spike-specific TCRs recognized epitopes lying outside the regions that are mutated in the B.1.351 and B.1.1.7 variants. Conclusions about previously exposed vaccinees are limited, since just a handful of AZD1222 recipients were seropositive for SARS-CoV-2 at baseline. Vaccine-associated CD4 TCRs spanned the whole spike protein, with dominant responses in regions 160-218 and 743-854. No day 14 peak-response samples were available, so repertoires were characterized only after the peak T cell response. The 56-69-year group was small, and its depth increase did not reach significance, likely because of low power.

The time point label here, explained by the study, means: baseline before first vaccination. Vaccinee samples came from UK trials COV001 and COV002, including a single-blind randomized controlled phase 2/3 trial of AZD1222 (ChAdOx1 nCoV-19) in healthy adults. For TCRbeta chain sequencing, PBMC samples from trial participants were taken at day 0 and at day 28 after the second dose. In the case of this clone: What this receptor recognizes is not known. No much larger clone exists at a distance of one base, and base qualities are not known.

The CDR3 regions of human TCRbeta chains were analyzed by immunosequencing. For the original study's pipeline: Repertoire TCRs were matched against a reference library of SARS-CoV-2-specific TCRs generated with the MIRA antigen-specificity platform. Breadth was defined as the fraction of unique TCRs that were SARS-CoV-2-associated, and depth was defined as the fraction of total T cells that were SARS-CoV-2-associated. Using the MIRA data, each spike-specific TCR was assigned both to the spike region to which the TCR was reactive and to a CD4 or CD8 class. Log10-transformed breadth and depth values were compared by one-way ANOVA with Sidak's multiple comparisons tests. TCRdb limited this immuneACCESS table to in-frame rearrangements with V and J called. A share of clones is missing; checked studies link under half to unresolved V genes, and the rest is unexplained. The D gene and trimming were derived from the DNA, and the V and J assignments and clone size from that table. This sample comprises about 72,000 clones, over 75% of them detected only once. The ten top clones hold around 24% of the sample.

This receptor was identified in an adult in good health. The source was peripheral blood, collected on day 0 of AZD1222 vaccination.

This receptor has the CDR3 CASSRGPEGRGYTF. The bases are TGTGCCAGCAGTAGAGGACCGGAGGGTAGAGGCTACACCTTC. The chain joins TRBV6-5 to TRBJ1-2; the D gene lacks a confident call. V is cut by 5 bases and J by 8 bases, and the space between the germline ends is 18 bases. For CDR1 and CDR2, the germline V gene lists MNHEY and SVGAGI. Inclusive of the bounding cysteine and phenylalanine, the CDR3 is 14 residues long. The only DNA kept is the CDR3, 42 bases in frame from the first base.